Listed below are T cell receptor beta chains from one sample, sequenced in a study of glioma-infiltrating T cells after dendritic cell vaccination. Sequenced by immunoSEQ multiplex PCR; TCRdb stores in-frame clones only, minus some. The profile shows 75,000 to 95,000 clones, roughly 84% of them singletons. The sequencing here drew on blood, taken after dendritic cell vaccination. These receptors were collected from a human donor with glioblastoma. Both conserved end residues are part of each CDR3. The D gene is left open where the match is weak. Rows give clone size only sometimes, using once, few, many, or a class for an expanded clone.

>-|TRBV5-1|-|TRBJ2-3
TGCGCCAGCAGCTCCAACTTTTTAGATACGCAGTATTTT
CASSSNFLDTQYF
>-|TRBV7-2|-|TRBJ2-1
TGTGCCAGCAGCTCCCTGACGCGAGCTAGGAATGAGCAGTTCTTC
CASSSLTRARNEQFF
>few|TRBV2|-|TRBJ2-1
TGTGCCAGCAGCTCAACGCGACGGAGCTCCTACAATGAGCAGTTCTTC
CASSSTRRSSYNEQFF
>-|TRBV6-1|-|TRBJ2-2
TGTGCCAGCAGTTCCGGGACTTCCCCCGGGGAGCTGTTTTTT
CASSSGTSPGELFF
>-|TRBV19|TRBD2|TRBJ2-1
TGTGCCAGTAGTATAACCGGGACTAGCGGGAGGGTCTCGGGACTTTACAATGAGCAGTTCTTC
CASSITGTSGRVSGLYNEQFF
>-|TRBV10-1|TRBD1|TRBJ2-2
TGCGCCAGCAGCGGTCAGGGGGTTTCCGGGGAGCTGTTTTTT
CASSGQGVSGELFF
>-|TRBV5-1|-|TRBJ1-4
TGCGCCAGCAGCTCCAACACCGCAACTAATGAAAAACTGTTTTTT
CASSSNTATNEKLFF
>-|TRBV27|TRBD1|TRBJ2-7
TGTGCCAGTGGACAGGGGCACTCTCCGGGAGAGCAGTACTTC
CASGQGHSPGEQYF
>-|TRBV18|-|TRBJ1-5
TGTGCCAGCTCCGCTGGCGGGGGGTACAATCAGCCCCAGCATTTT
CASSAGGGYNQPQHF
>-|TRBV18|-|TRBJ2-7
TGTGCCAGCTCACCATCCATCTACGAGCAGTACTTC
CASSPSIYEQYF
>-|TRBV2|-|TRBJ2-3
TGTGCCAGCAGTGAAGGTCGGGGGGCGACGCAGTATTTT
CASSEGRGATQYF
>few|TRBV10-2|-|TRBJ2-7
TGCGCCAGCACTAACACAGGGCACGAGCAGTACTTC
CASTNTGHEQYF
>-|TRBV15|TRBD2|TRBJ2-5
TGTGCCACCAGCTTCCGATCTAGCGGGGGAAGGGAGACCCAGTACTTC
CATSFRSSGGRETQYF
>few|TRBV15|-|TRBJ2-5
TGTGCCACCAGCAGACGAACGGGACTGGCCCAAGAGACCCAGTACTTC
CATSRRTGLAQETQYF
>once|TRBV27|-|TRBJ2-7
TGTGCCAGCAGTTTATTAAGGCGTGGGCTTAGGTCGCCGAACCCCTACGAGCAGTACTTC
CASSLLRRGLRSPNPYEQYF
>-|TRBV29-1|TRBD2|TRBJ2-3
TGCAGCGTTGATAGTAGCGGGGCTAGCACAGATACGCAGTATTTT
CSVDSSGASTDTQYF
>few|TRBV19|-|TRBJ2-6
TGTGCCACAGTTGGGGCCAACGTCCTGACTTTC
CATVGANVLTF
>-|TRBV6-1|-|TRBJ1-5
TGTGCCAGCAGAGACACAGGACCCAATCAGCCCCAGCATTTT
CASRDTGPNQPQHF
>-|TRBV2|-|TRBJ2-7
TGTGCCAGCAGTGAAAACGGGTCAGGGTACTACGAGCAGTACTTC
CASSENGSGYYEQYF
>-|TRBV5-6|TRBD1|TRBJ1-1
TGTGCCAGCAGCCCGGAGGGACAGCGATGGTTCTTT
CASSPEGQRWFF
>-|TRBV28|TRBD1|TRBJ1-1
TGTGCCAGCAAAGGTTTACGCGGGGACAGGGGAGGACCTGAAGCTTTCTTT
CASKGLRGDRGGPEAFF
>-|TRBV5-1|TRBD1|TRBJ2-7
TGCGCCAGCAGCTCCTTACAGGGGGCGCGCAGCGAGCAGTACTTC
CASSSLQGARSEQYF
>-|TRBV5-1|-|TRBJ1-1
TGCGCCAGCAGCTTGAAGGGGCTATGGGACACTGAAGCTTTCTTT
CASSLKGLWDTEAFF
>-|TRBV30|-|TRBJ1-2
TGTGCCTGGAGTAGGCAGGTCTATGGCTACACCTTC
CAWSRQVYGYTF
>-|TRBV9|TRBD2|TRBJ2-7
TGTGCCAGCAGCCCCCATAGCGGGCCCTCCTACGAGCAGTACTTC
CASSPHSGPSYEQYF
>once|TRBV19|TRBD2|TRBJ2-1
TGTGCCAGTAGTACCCCGGGACTAGCGGTTTCCTACAATGAGCAGTTCTTC
CASSTPGLAVSYNEQFF
>-|TRBV2|TRBD2|TRBJ2-7
TGTGCCAGCAGTCCAGGGGGGGTAGGGACTAGCGGAGCCTACGAGCAGTACTTC
CASSPGGVGTSGAYEQYF
>-|TRBV7-9|-|TRBJ1-1
TGTGCCACAATCGAATGGGGGGACTTTAACACTGAAGCTTTCTTT
CATIEWGDFNTEAFF
>-|TRBV10-2|TRBD1|TRBJ2-7
TGCGCCAGCAGTGCGACAGGGGTCTACGAGCAGTACTTC
CASSATGVYEQYF
>-|TRBV9|TRBD2|TRBJ2-1
TGTGCCAGCAGCGTTGGGTCGGGTAGCGGGGCCTACAATGAGCAGTTCTTC
CASSVGSGSGAYNEQFF
>-|TRBV14|-|TRBJ1-3
TGTGCCAGCAGTAATGTCGGTGGAAACACCATATATTTT
CASSNVGGNTIYF
>-|TRBV5-6|TRBD2|TRBJ2-3
TGTGCCAGCAGGTTTCTAGCGGTCTTCACAGATACGCAGTATTTT
CASRFLAVFTDTQYF
>-|TRBV2|-|TRBJ1-2
TGTGCCAGCAGCAAAAGAGGTCAGGGTCTTGAGGGCTACACCTTC
CASSKRGQGLEGYTF
>-|TRBV5-6|-|TRBJ1-2
TGTGCCAGCAGCTTGGGAGGGGGGGGCACAAACTATGGCTACACCTTC
CASSLGGGGTNYGYTF
>-|TRBV29-1|-|TRBJ2-7
TGCAGCGTCGCGGCCCTCTCCGGTACCTACGAGCAGTACTTC
CSVAALSGTYEQYF
>-|TRBV21-1|-|TRBJ1-1
TGTGCCAGCAGCAAAGCCTCGAACACTGAAGCTTTCTTT
CASSKASNTEAFF
>-|TRBV6-5|TRBD1|TRBJ2-7
TGTGCCAGCAGTGCATGGACAGGGTCCGAGCAGTACTTC
CASSAWTGSEQYF
>-|TRBV2|TRBD1|TRBJ1-3
TGTGCCAGCTACGCAGGGGGTGAGGGGGACACCATATATTTT
CASYAGGEGDTIYF
>-|TRBV6-1|-|TRBJ2-7
TGTGCCAGCAGTGAATTAGGAGCATACGAGCAGTACTTC
CASSELGAYEQYF
>-|TRBV6-4|TRBD2|TRBJ2-3
TGTGCCAGCAGTCTAAGCGGGAGGGACACAGATACGCAGTATTTT
CASSLSGRDTDTQYF
>-|TRBV6-6|-|TRBJ1-2
TGTGCCAGCAGCTCCAACGAAGTGAGGTTGTATGGCTACACCTTC
CASSSNEVRLYGYTF
>-|TRBV2|TRBD1|TRBJ1-5
TGTGCCAGCAGTGGAACGACAGGGGTGAGCAATCAGCCCCAGCATTTT
CASSGTTGVSNQPQHF
>-|TRBV19|TRBD1|TRBJ1-5
TGTGCCAGTAGTATCCGAGACAGGGGGAGTAATCAGCCCCAGCATTTT
CASSIRDRGSNQPQHF
>few|TRBV5-1|TRBD2|TRBJ2-7
TGCGCCAGCAGCGTAAACAGGGCGGGGGGTTACGAGCAGTACTTC
CASSVNRAGGYEQYF
>-|TRBV11-3|-|TRBJ2-3
TGTGCCAGCAGCCCCGGGACTGCCACAGATACGCAGTATTTT
CASSPGTATDTQYF
>few|TRBV10-3|-|TRBJ2-7
TGTGCCATCACCCCCAGCGAGTACTCCTACGAGCAGTACTTC
CAITPSEYSYEQYF
>-|TRBV4-1|-|TRBJ1-4
TGCGCCAGCAGCCAAGAAATCCACAGGAGCCTTGAGATCCTGTTTTTT
CASSQEIHRSLEILFF
>-|TRBV6-5|TRBD2|TRBJ2-1
TGTGCCAGCAAACTAGCGGGAGGTCGGAATGAGCAGTTCTTC
CASKLAGGRNEQFF
>few|TRBV4-3|TRBD2|TRBJ2-7
TGCGCCAGCAGCCAAGGAGTCAGCGGGAGAACGGAGCAGTACTTC
CASSQGVSGRTEQYF
>-|TRBV6-5|-|TRBJ1-5
TGTGCCAGCAGCCCCGCAGCTCGGGGGAATCAGCCCCAGCATTTT
CASSPAARGNQPQHF
>-|TRBV5-8|TRBD1|TRBJ1-5
TGTGCCAGCAGCTTGGGGGCAGGGGGCGCGAGACAGCCCCAGCATTTT
CASSLGAGGARQPQHF
>-|TRBV5-4|-|TRBJ2-7
TGTGCCAGCAGCTCCGACAGGTCCTCCTACGGGCAGTACTTC
CASSSDRSSYGQYF
>-|TRBV7-2|-|TRBJ2-3
TGTGCCAGCAGCCCTACGGGACTTACTTACACAGATACGCAGTATTTT
CASSPTGLTYTDTQYF
>few|TRBV5-1|-|TRBJ2-7
TGCGCCAGCAGCTCTGCGGGACGGACTAAGGAGCAGTACTTC
CASSSAGRTKEQYF
>-|TRBV5-1|TRBD2|TRBJ2-1
TGCGCCAGCAGCTTGATCGGTAGCGGGGTCAATGAGCAGTTCTTC
CASSLIGSGVNEQFF